The clone carrying this T cell receptor (beta chain) was recorded at least ten times. The antigen is unknown. The entry originates in a study of Graves' ophthalmopathy and Graves' hyperthyroidism. Beta-chain TCR CDR3 regions were amplified from RNA transcripts. HTBI-primed RT-PCR formed the first round, and a multiplex PCR formed the second. One entry per CDR3 protein, called by TCRdb with MiXCR from the multiplex PCR reads. The data show more than 1,000,000 distinct CDR3 sequences, with 36% seen just once and 11% held by the top ten. Germline CDR1 SNHLY, CDR2 FYNNEI. The CDR3 has 13 residues. V lost 4 bases and J 5 bases, leaving 8 bases between the germline ends. Study-level results: The model's ophthalmopathy progression predictions had around 64% sensitivity and roughly 72% specificity.

Certain patients, namely those with other autoimmune diseases, uncontrolled infections, pregnancy or lactation, were excluded. The V call is TRBV2, the J call TRBJ2-2; D is unresolved. Sequencing was carried out using peripheral blood or thyroid tissue (not recorded which). This sequence was found in an adult man with Graves' hyperthyroidism. Written as DNA, the CDR3 is TGTGCCAGCAGTGGAAGCAGGACCGGGGAGCTGTTTTTT. This translates into CASSGSRTGELFF. Variable domain in full (rest from reference TRBV2 and TRBJ2-2): EPEVTQTPSHQVTQMGQEVILRCVPISNHLYFYWYRQILGQKVEFLVSFYNNEISEKSEIFDDQFSVERPDGSNFTLKIRSTKLEDSAMYFCASSGSRTGELFFGEGSRLTVL.